A single T cell receptor (beta chain) is shown here with its context. Its target antigen remains unknown. The sample holds no much larger clone one base away, and base qualities are not on file. The data originate from a study of sequential checkpoint blockade in melanoma (dated by TCRdb to about 2019). Turning to the overall study: Using 1:1 randomization, the trial assigned patients either to first-line nivolumab followed by ipilimumab (arm A) or to ipilimumab followed by nivolumab (arm B). Both trial sequences were followed by maintenance nivolumab.

Taken from cysteine to phenylalanine, the CDR3 has 15 residues. CDR3 DNA is the only sequence kept; it has 45 bases, read in frame from the first base. V has 2 bases trimmed and J has 0 bases trimmed; junction bases matching no gene number 4. The germline V gene provides CDR1 MNHEY and CDR2 SVGAGI. Study-wide findings and limitations: Larger, independent patient cohorts are needed to validate the response-prediction model that combines TCR metrics and mutation burden.

In light of the paper, this sample's treatment or condition label describes: randomized to nivolumab then ipilimumab (arm A) or the reverse (arm B). Prior DNA-damaging chemotherapy had not been received by any trial patient. Thawed PBMCs were sorted on a FACS Aria II flow cytometer to isolate live CD3+CD8+ cells negative for CD19 and CD56. Samples were obtained from patients with melanoma enrolled in CheckMate 064, a randomized, open-label phase II trial of sequential checkpoint blockade. Peripheral blood mononuclear cells were collected by leukapheresis, purified with Ficoll-Paque, and frozen in human serum with 10% DMSO. Immediately after sorting, the purity of the sorted blood CD3+CD8+ cells was confirmed to be >98%, and DNA was then extracted. TCRbeta CDR3 regions were immunosequenced from genomic DNA with the immunoSEQ Assay. Before high-throughput sequencing, the genomic DNA was amplified using bias-controlled multiplex PCR. In the original analysis: To quantify the absolute abundance of each unique TCRbeta CDR3 region, the sequences were collapsed and filtered. Clonality, defined as 1 minus Pielou's evenness, was calculated using only productive rearrangements. Clones with significantly greater frequencies in on-treatment versus baseline samples were identified using a previously published method. TCRdb provides this immuneACCESS table in a form limited to in-frame rearrangements. Some clones are lacking; in checked studies, under half of them reflect an unresolved V gene, and why the rest are absent is not known. V and J calls and clone size are those listed in that table; D and trimming were worked out from the DNA. This sample lists under 7,000 clones; around 58% were detected once. The ten biggest clones cover roughly a sixth of the sample.

Recombination joined TRBV6-5 with TRBJ2-7; 7 junctional bases match TRBD1. This clonotype was sampled from a human donor with melanoma. The sequencing used CD8+ T cells sorted from blood (inferred from file names), collected from a patient given nivolumab and ipilimumab in sequence. The base sequence is TGTGCCAGCAGTTACAGGGGGCACTTCTCCTACGAGCAGTACTTC. This sequence encodes CASSYRGHFSYEQYF.